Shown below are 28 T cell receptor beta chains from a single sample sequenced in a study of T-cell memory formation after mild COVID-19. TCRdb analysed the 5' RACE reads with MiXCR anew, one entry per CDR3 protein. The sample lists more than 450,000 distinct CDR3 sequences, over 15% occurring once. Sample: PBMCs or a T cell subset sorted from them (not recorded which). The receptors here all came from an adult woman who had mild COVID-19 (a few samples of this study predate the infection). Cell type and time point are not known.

In DNA, the CDR3 is TGTGCCAGCAGCTTACGGGGGGCGGGTTACAATGAGCAGTTCTTC. It specifies CASSLRGAGYNEQFF. This sequence joins TRBV3-1 and TRBJ2-1; TRBD2 is a possible D gene (7 bases). Trimming cost V 5 bases and J 4 bases, with 15 bases left between them. CDR1 LGHDT and CDR2 YNNKEL come from the germline V gene (reference sequence). The CDR3 contains 15 residues.

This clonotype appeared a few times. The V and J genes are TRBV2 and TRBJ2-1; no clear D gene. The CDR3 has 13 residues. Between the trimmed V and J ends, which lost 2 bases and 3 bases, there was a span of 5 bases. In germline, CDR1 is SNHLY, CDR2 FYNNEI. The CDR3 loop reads CASSEWGYNEQFF. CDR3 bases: TGTGCCAGCAGTGAATGGGGCTACAATGAGCAGTTCTTC. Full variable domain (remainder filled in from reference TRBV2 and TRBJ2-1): EPEVTQTPSHQVTQMGQEVILRCVPISNHLYFYWYRQILGQKVEFLVSFYNNEISEKSEIFDDQFSVERPDGSNFTLKIRSTKLEDSAMYFCASSEWGYNEQFFGPGTRLTVL.

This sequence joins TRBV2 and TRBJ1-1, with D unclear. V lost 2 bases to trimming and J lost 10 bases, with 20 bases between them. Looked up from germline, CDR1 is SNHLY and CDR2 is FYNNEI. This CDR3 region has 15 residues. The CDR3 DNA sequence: TGTGCCAGCAGTGAAACCCCGACGGGCATTGTGCGAGCTTTCTTT. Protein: CASSETPTGIVRAFF. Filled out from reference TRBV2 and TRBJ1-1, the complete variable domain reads EPEVTQTPSHQVTQMGQEVILRCVPISNHLYFYWYRQILGQKVEFLVSFYNNEISEKSEIFDDQFSVERPDGSNFTLKIRSTKLEDSAMYFCASSETPTGIVRAFFGQGTRLTVV.

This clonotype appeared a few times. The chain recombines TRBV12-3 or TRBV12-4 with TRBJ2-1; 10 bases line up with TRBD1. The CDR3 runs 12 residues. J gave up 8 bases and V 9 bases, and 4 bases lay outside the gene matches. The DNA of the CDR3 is TGTGCCAGTCGGACAGGGGGTTATGAGCAGTTCTTC. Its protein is CASRTGGYEQFF.

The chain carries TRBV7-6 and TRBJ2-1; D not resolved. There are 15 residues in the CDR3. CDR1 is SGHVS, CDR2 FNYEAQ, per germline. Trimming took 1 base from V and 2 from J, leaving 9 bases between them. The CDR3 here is CASSLESPAYNEQFF. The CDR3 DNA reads TGTGCCAGCAGCTTAGAGTCGCCCGCCTACAATGAGCAGTTCTTC.

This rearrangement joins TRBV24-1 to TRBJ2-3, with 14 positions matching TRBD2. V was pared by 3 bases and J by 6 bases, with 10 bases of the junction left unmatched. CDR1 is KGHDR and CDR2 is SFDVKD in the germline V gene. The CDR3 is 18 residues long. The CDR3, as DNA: TGTGCCACCAGTGATGCAACGGGACTAGCGGGAGCCGGGGATACGCAGTATTTT. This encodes CATSDATGLAGAGDTQYF.

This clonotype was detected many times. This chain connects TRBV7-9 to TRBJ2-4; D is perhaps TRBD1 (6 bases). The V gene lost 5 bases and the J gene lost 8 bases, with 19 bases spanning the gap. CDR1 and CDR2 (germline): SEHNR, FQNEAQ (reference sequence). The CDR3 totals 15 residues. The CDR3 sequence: CASSRTEEFGDIQYF. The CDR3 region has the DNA TGTGCCAGCAGCCGGACAGAGGAATTCGGAGACATTCAGTACTTC.

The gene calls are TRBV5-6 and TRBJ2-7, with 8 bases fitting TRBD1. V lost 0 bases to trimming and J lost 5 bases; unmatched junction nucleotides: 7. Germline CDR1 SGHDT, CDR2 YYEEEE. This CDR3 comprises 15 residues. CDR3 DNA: TGTGCCAGCAGCTTGGGCCAGGGGGCTTGGGACGAGCAGTACTTC. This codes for CASSLGQGAWDEQYF.

The CDR3 DNA follows: TGTGCCAGCAGCCGGGGGGACACAGATACGCAGTATTTT. The encoded protein is CASSRGDTDTQYF. The V gene is TRBV7-2, the J gene TRBJ2-3; 7 bases are a match to TRBD2. The germline gives CDR1 SGHTA, CDR2 FQGNSA. This CDR3 is built from 13 residues. V shed 5 bases and J 2 bases; nucleotides not matched to a gene: 1.

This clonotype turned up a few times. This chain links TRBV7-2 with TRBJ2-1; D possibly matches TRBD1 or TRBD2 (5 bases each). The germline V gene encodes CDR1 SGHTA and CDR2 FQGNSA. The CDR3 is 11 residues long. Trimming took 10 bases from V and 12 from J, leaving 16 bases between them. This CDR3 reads CATSQDSGQFF. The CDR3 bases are TGTGCCACCTCACAGGACTCCGGGCAGTTCTTC.

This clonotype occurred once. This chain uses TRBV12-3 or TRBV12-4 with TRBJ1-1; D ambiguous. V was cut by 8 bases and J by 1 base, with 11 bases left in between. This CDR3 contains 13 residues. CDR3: CASGHPSNTEAFF. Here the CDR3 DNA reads TGTGCCAGCGGTCATCCGTCGAACACTGAAGCTTTCTTT.

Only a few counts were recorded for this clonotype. The CDR3 coding sequence is TGTGCCAGCAGGACCGGGACAGCTCTAGCCAAAAACATTCAGTACTTC. As protein: CASRTGTALAKNIQYF. V gene TRBV6-2 or TRBV6-3 combines with J gene TRBJ2-4; 7 positions agree with TRBD1. Germline CDR1 MNHEY, CDR2 SVGEGT. This CDR3 is built from 16 residues. J gave up 0 bases and V 6 bases, and 8 bases lay outside the gene matches.

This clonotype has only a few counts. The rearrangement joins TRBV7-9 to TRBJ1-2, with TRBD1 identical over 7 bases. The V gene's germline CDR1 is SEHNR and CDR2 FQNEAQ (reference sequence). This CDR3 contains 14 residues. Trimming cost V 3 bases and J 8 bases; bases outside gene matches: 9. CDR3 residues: CASSFSVGGEGYTF. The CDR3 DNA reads TGTGCCAGCAGCTTTTCGGTAGGGGGCGAGGGCTACACCTTC.

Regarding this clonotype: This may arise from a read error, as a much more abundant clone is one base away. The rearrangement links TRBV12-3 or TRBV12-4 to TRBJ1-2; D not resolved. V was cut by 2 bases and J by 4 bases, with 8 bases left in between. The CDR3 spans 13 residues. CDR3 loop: CASSLFATYGYTF. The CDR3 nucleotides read TGTGCCAGCAGTTTATTTGCAACCTATGGCTACACCTTC.

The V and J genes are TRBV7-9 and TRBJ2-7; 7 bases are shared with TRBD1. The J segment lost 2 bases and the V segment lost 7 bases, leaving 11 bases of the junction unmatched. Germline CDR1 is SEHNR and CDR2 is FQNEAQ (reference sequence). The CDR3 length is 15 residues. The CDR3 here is CASMGWKQGTYEQYF. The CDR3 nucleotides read TGTGCCAGCATGGGTTGGAAACAGGGGACCTACGAGCAGTACTTC.

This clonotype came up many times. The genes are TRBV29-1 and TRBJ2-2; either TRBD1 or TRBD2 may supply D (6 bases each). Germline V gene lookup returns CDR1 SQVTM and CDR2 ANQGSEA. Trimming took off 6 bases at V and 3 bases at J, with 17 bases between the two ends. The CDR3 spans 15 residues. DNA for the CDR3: TGCAGCGTCCGAGGGGGGACAAGGGACACCGGGGAGCTGTTTTTT. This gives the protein CSVRGGTRDTGELFF.

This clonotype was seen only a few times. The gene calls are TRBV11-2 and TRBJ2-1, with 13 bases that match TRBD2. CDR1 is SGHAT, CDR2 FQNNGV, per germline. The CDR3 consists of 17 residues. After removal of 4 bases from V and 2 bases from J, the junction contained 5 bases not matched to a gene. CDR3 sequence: CASSYRTSGSTYNEQFF. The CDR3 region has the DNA TGTGCCAGCAGCTATCGGACTAGCGGGAGTACCTACAATGAGCAGTTCTTC.

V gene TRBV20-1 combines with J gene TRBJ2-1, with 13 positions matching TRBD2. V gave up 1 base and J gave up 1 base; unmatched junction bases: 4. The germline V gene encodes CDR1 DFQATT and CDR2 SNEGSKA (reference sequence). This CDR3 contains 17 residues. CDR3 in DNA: TGCAGTGCTAGAGTTGGACTAGCGGGGGTTTCCTACAATGAGCAGTTCTTC. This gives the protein CSARVGLAGVSYNEQFF.

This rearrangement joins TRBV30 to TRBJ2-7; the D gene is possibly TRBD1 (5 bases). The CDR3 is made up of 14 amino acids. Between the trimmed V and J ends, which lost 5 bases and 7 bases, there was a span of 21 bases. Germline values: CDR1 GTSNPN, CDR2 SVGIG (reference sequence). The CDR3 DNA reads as TGTGCCTGGGACGGACCTGGGGCCCTCGGAGAGCAGTACTTC. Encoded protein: CAWDGPGALGEQYF.

The CDR3 is CASSLGMQGWRETQYF. DNA for the CDR3: TGTGCCAGCAGCTTAGGGATGCAGGGGTGGCGAGAGACCCAGTACTTC. V gene TRBV7-9 combines with J gene TRBJ2-5; perhaps TRBD1 as D (6 bases). V lost 1 base and J lost 4, with 16 bases in between. Germline loops: CDR1 SEHNR, CDR2 FQNEAQ (reference sequence). The CDR3 loop spans 16 amino acids.

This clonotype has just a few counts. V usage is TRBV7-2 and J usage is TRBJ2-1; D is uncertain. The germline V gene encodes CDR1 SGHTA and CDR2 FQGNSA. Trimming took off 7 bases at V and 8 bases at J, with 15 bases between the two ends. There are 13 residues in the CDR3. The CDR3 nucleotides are TGTGCCAGCACCCGTTGGGAAGTCGATGAGCAGTTCTTC. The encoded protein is CASTRWEVDEQFF. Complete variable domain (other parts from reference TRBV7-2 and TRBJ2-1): GAGVSQSPSNKVTEKGKDVELRCDPISGHTALYWYRQSLGQGLEFLIYFQGNSAPDKSGLPSDRFSAERTGGSVSTLTIQRTQQEDSAVYLCASTRWEVDEQFFGPGTRLTVL.

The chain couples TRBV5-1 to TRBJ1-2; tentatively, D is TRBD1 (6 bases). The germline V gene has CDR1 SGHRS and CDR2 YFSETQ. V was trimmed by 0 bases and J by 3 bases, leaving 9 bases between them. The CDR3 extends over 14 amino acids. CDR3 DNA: TGCGCCAGCAGCTTGGACAGGGTGGACTATGGCTACACCTTC. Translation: CASSLDRVDYGYTF.

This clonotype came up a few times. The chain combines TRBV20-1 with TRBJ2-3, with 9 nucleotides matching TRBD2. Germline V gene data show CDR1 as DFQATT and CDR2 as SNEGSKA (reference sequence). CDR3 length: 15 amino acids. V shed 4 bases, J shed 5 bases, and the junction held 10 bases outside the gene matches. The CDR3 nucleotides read TGCAGTGCTAACCCTTTAGCGGGAGCTGGAGATACGCAGTATTTT. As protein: CSANPLAGAGDTQYF.

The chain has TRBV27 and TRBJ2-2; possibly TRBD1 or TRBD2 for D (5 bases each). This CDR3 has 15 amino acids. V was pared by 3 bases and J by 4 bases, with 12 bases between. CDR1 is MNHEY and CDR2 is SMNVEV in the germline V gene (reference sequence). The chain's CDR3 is CASSLPGRGTGELFF. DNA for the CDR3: TGTGCCAGCAGTTTGCCAGGGAGAGGCACCGGGGAGCTGTTTTTT.

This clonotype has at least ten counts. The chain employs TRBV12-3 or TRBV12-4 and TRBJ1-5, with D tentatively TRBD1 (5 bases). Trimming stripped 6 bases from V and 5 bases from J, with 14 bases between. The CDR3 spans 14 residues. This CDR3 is CASSPTEGHQPQHF. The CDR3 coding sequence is TGTGCCAGCAGCCCGACAGAGGGTCATCAGCCCCAGCATTTT.

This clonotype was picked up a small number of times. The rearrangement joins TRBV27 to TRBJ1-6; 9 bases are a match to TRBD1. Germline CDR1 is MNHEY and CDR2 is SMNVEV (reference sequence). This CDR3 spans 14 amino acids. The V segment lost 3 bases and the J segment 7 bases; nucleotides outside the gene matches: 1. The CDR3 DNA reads TGTGCCAGCAGTTTCGGGACAGGGAATTCACCCCTCCACTTT. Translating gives CASSFGTGNSPLHF.

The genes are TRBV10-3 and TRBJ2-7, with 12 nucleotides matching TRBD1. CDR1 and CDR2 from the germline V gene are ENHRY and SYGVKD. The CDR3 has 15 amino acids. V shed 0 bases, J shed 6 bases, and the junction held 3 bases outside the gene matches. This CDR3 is CAISESGQGAGEQYF. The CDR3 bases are TGTGCCATCAGTGAGTCGGGACAGGGGGCTGGCGAGCAGTACTTC.

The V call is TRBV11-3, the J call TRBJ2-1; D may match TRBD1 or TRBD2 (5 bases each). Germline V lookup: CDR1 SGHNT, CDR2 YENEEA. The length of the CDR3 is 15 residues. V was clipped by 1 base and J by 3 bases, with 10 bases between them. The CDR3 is CASSLGWDGYNEQFF. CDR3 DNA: TGTGCCAGCAGCTTAGGCTGGGACGGCTACAATGAGCAGTTCTTC. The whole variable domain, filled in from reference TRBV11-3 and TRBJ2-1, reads EAGVVQSPRYKIIEKKQPVAFWCNPISGHNTLYWYLQNLGQGPELLIRYENEEAVDDSQLPKDRFSAERLKGVDSTLKIQPAELGDSAVYLCASSLGWDGYNEQFFGPGTRLTVL.